The 17 T cell receptor beta chains below come from one sample, sequenced in a study of identical twins. Using its own MiXCR run on the 5' RACE reads, TCRdb lists one record per CDR3 protein. The table includes about 460,000 distinct CDR3 sequences, 14% detected once. These same records also appear under a second study, on yellow fever vaccine responses in identical twins.

The sample comprised CD4+ T cells sorted from blood. These TCRs come from a woman aged 18-29 years in good health.

This clonotype was picked up many times. The genes are TRBV4-2 and TRBJ1-1, with 11 bases identical to TRBD1. The V segment lost 6 bases and the J segment 5 bases; nucleotides outside the gene matches: 11. The CDR3 is 16 amino acids. Per germline, CDR1 LGHNA and CDR2 YNFKEQ. The DNA of the CDR3 is TGTGCCAGCAGGGAAGGGGAGGACAGGGGGCTGACTGAAGCTTTCTTT. It yields the protein CASREGEDRGLTEAFF.

This chain links TRBV29-1 with TRBJ2-7; 9 bases agree with TRBD1. The CDR3 sequence is 14 residues long. Germline values: CDR1 SQVTM, CDR2 ANQGSEA. Germline trimming cut 6 bases from V and 5 bases from J; bases unmatched to any gene: 11. In DNA, the CDR3 is TGCAGCGTCGTAACGCCGGGACAGGGTAACGAGCAGTACTTC. Its translation: CSVVTPGQGNEQYF.

This chain uses TRBV5-1 with TRBJ2-1; possible D gene TRBD2, 7 bases. The germline gives CDR1 SGHRS, CDR2 YFSETQ. This CDR3 has 16 amino acids. V lost 3 bases and J 3 bases, leaving 16 bases between the germline ends. The CDR3 DNA is TGCGCCAGCAGCTACCTGGGGGGCGGGGGCTACAATGAGCAGTTCTTC. Its protein product is CASSYLGGGGYNEQFF.

The V gene is TRBV6-2 or TRBV6-3, the J gene TRBJ2-2, with D possibly matching TRBD2 (6 bases). Per the germline V gene, CDR1 is MNHEY and CDR2 is SVGEGT. V gave up 7 bases and J gave up 1 base, with 10 bases separating them. The CDR3 covers 14 residues. CDR3 amino acids: CASTWGGNTGELFF. DNA of the CDR3: TGTGCCAGCACCTGGGGAGGGAACACCGGGGAGCTGTTTTTT.

This clonotype was observed at least ten times. The chain recombines TRBV12-3 or TRBV12-4 with TRBJ2-3; a possible D gene is TRBD2 (6 bases). The CDR3 spans 15 residues. V gave up 3 bases and J gave up 2 bases, with 12 bases separating them. The chain's CDR3 is CASSLFSGSTDTQYF. The CDR3 region has the DNA TGTGCCAGCAGTTTGTTTAGCGGATCCACAGATACGCAGTATTTT.

The V gene is TRBV4-1, the J gene TRBJ2-3; D is undetermined. The CDR3 is 15 amino acids. Germline V CDR1 and CDR2: MGHRA, YSYEKL. Trimming removed 1 base from V and 2 bases from J, with 10 bases in between. The CDR3 protein is CASSQATAFTDTQYF. The CDR3 region has the DNA TGCGCCAGCAGCCAAGCTACAGCCTTCACAGATACGCAGTATTTT.

The chain links TRBV6-1 to TRBJ2-7; 9 nucleotides align to TRBD1. Germline V lookup: CDR1 MNHNS, CDR2 SASEGT. This CDR3 is built from 16 residues. J lost 3 bases, V lost 6 bases, and 12 bases had no gene match. The CDR3 spells CASSRKPGQGGYEQYF. The CDR3 DNA reads TGTGCCAGCAGCCGAAAACCGGGACAGGGAGGCTACGAGCAGTACTTC.

This clonotype was counted between two and nine times. The genes are TRBV10-3 and TRBJ2-7; D is ambiguous. The CDR3 is 11 amino acids. V was pared by 8 bases and J by 0 bases, with 5 bases between. Germline CDR1 and CDR2: ENHRY and SYGVKD. The DNA of the CDR3 is TGTGCCATCGATTCCTCCTACGAGCAGTACTTC. This sequence encodes CAIDSSYEQYF.

This clonotype was seen ten or more times. This chain uses TRBV28 with TRBJ2-1, with D unresolved. The CDR3 runs 14 residues. Germline V gene lookup returns CDR1 MDHEN and CDR2 SYDVKM. The V end was cut by 6 bases, the J end by 6 bases, with 15 bases between. For the CDR3, the DNA is TGTGCCAGCAGCCTCGTGCGGAGAGGCAATGAGCAGTTCTTC. It yields the protein CASSLVRRGNEQFF. The full variable domain, in which reference TRBV28 and TRBJ2-1 provide the parts outside the CDR3, is DVKVTQSSRYLVKRTGEKVFLECVQDMDHENMFWYRQDPGLGLRLIYFSYDVKMKEKGDIPEGYSVSREKKERFSLILESASTNQTSMYLCASSLVRRGNEQFFGPGTRLTVL.

The chain combines TRBV11-1 with TRBJ2-1, with a weak D call TRBD1 (5 bases). The CDR3 spans 18 residues. CDR1 SGHAT and CDR2 FQDESV come from the germline V gene (reference sequence). V gave up 0 bases and J gave up 6 bases, with 21 bases separating them. CDR3 bases: TGTGCCAGCAGCTTAGCGCCGGCAGGGCCCTTGGTTGCCAATGAGCAGTTCTTC. It is translated as CASSLAPAGPLVANEQFF.

In this sample, this clonotype turned up a few times. The chain carries TRBV20-1 and TRBJ2-7; no firm D call. This CDR3 spans 12 amino acids. Trimming removed 6 bases from V and 5 bases from J, with 14 bases in between. From germline, CDR1 is DFQATT and CDR2 SNEGSKA (reference sequence). Written as DNA, the CDR3 is TGCAGTGCCGTTTATATCGGTGACGAGCAGTACTTC. It codes for CSAVYIGDEQYF.

The sample holds a few counts of this clonotype. The chain carries TRBV6-2 or TRBV6-3 and TRBJ2-1; TRBD2 matches at 9 bases. Germline V gene data show CDR1 as MNHEY and CDR2 as SVGEGT. Losses at the gene ends were 0 bases for V and 4 bases for J; bases not matched to a gene: 7. CDR3 length: 17 amino acids. The CDR3 DNA reads TGTGCCAGCAGTTACTCGGGGTTGACTAGCGGTTACAATGAGCAGTTCTTC. Protein sequence: CASSYSGLTSGYNEQFF.

This clonotype was recorded at least ten times. The chain joins TRBV18 to TRBJ2-7; D could derive from TRBD1 or TRBD2 (5 bases each). Trimming stripped 2 bases from V and 3 bases from J, with 11 bases between. The CDR3 sequence is 14 residues long. Germline CDR1 and CDR2: KGHSH and LQKENI. CDR3 protein: CASSPGDGGYEQYF. CDR3 DNA: TGTGCCAGCTCACCAGGGGACGGAGGCTACGAGCAGTACTTC.

Worth noting for this clonotype: The junction does not match germline at one end; this may be a read error. V is TRBV24-1 and J is TRBJ2-5, with 7 bases lining up with TRBD2. The CDR3 runs to 16 residues. Germline V gene data show CDR1 as KGHDR and CDR2 as SFDVKD. The CDR3 coding sequence is TGTGCCACCAGTGATCGGACTAGTTGGGCCCAAGAGACCCGGTACTTC. This encodes CATSDRTSWAQETRYF.

This chain connects TRBV2 to TRBJ2-5, with a possible D match to TRBD1 (6 bases). The CDR3 extends over 14 amino acids. Between the trimmed V and J ends, which lost 3 bases and 5 bases, there was a span of 13 bases. Germline assignment: CDR1 SNHLY and CDR2 FYNNEI. CDR3 sequence: CASSDGQGTETQYF. The CDR3 DNA is TGTGCCAGCAGTGACGGGCAGGGGACGGAGACCCAGTACTTC.

The chain combines TRBV7-2 with TRBJ2-1; D uncertain. Trimming took off 1 base at V and 7 bases at J, with 14 bases between the two ends. The CDR3 is 15 residues long. Germline CDR1 is SGHTA and CDR2 is FQGNSA. The CDR3 sequence: CASSLGGELSNEQFF. The DNA for the CDR3 is TGTGCCAGCAGCTTAGGAGGTGAATTATCGAATGAGCAGTTCTTC.

This clonotype was observed a few times. J is TRBJ1-2 and V is TRBV20-1; D is possibly TRBD1 (6 bases). The CDR3 sequence is 15 residues long. Germline assignment: CDR1 DFQATT and CDR2 SNEGSKA (reference sequence). Deletions cut 6 bases from V and 8 bases from J, with 25 bases between. The CDR3 sequence is CSASPGRAGVEGYTF. In DNA form, the CDR3 reads TGCAGTGCAAGCCCCGGGAGGGCAGGGGTTGAAGGCTACACCTTC.